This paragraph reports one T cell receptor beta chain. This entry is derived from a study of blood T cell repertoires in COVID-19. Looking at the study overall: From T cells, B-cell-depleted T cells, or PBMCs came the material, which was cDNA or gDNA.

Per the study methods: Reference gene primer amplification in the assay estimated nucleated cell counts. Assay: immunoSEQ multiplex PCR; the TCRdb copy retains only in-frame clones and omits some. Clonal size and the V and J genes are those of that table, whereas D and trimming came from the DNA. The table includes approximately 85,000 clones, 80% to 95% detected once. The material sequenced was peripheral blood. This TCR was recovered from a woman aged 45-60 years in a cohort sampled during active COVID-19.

The CDR3 loop reads CASSLGRTTGAQEAFF. CDR3 sequence (DNA): TGTGCCAGCAGCTTAGGCAGAACCACAGGGGCCCAGGAAGCTTTCTTT. V gene TRBV7-3 combines with J gene TRBJ1-1, with TRBD1 matching over 7 bases. The CDR3 totals 16 residues. Germline CDR1 is SGHTA and CDR2 is FQGTGA. V shed 2 bases, J shed 8 bases, and the junction held 14 bases outside the gene matches.